The clone carrying this T cell receptor (beta chain) turned up a few times. Its cognate antigen is unknown. The CDR3 is 13 amino acids. V lost 0 bases and J 9 bases, leaving 12 bases between the germline ends. Germline loops: CDR1 GTSNPN, CDR2 SVGIG (reference sequence). MiXCR, applied by TCRdb to the RT-PCR reads, yields one record per CDR3 protein. Of fewer than 700,000 distinct CDR3 sequences listed, approximately 13% are singletons. The data were obtained in a study of response to subunit inactivated influenza vaccine. Study-wide findings and caveats: The authors suggested that few new T cells are recruited per seasonal influenza vaccination.

Here the sequenced sample was PBMCs from blood, taken 35 to 45 days after vaccination. This receptor was obtained from a middle-aged man who received an inactivated influenza vaccine. The V gene is TRBV30, the J gene TRBJ2-1, with D perhaps TRBD2 (6 bases). CDR3: CAWSVAGSGEQFF. The CDR3 DNA reads as TGTGCCTGGAGTGTCGCGGGGAGTGGTGAGCAGTTCTTC.